The 24 T cell receptor beta chains presented below share a single source sample, sequenced in a study of human T cells and chemical hapten exposure (dated by TCRdb to the early 2020s). In the paper's terms, the time point label means: patch test 2, 6 weeks after DPC sensitization. The label giving this sample's treatment or condition can be read as: therapeutic diphenylcyclopropenone sensitization with weekly scalp DPC. Libraries were constructed by RACE. Sequencing took place on a NextSeq 500. TCRdb applied fastp at Q25 and MiXCR to the public reads, then kept only in-frame beta chains. Every entry covers one CDR3 protein and lists the most common genes and DNA from its rows. The sample table holds 25,000 to 30,000 distinct CDR3 sequences, of which 9.4% were seen once. The ten top clones hold 6.6% of the sample. Sequencing used whole blood, obtained in connection with sensitization to the hapten diphenylcyclopropenone (DPC). Receptor source: a man younger than 45 with alopecia areata. Some clones in this sample may be carry-over from other donors' samples.

This clonotype was counted at least ten times. This chain joins TRBV9 and TRBJ1-3; D ambiguous. CDR3 length: 16 amino acids. Trimming removed 4 bases at V and 2 bases at J, with 16 bases between. Per germline, CDR1 SGDLS and CDR2 YYNGEE. The CDR3 is CASSRSPGGPGNTIYF. The CDR3, as DNA: TGTGCCAGCAGCCGTTCCCCAGGAGGCCCTGGAAACACCATATATTTT.

This clonotype was seen ten or more times. This sequence joins TRBV6-5 and TRBJ2-6; 9 positions agree with TRBD1. After removal of 0 bases from V and 0 bases from J, the junction contained 6 bases not matched to a gene. The CDR3 has 19 amino acids. Germline CDR1 MNHEY, CDR2 SVGAGI. The CDR3 DNA is TGTGCCAGCAGTTACTCGGGCGGACAGGGGAGCTCTGGGGCCAACGTCCTGACTTTC. Translating it yields CASSYSGGQGSSGANVLTF.

This clonotype is medium-sized within its sample. The chain uses TRBV6-5 and TRBJ2-3; 8 bases are shared with TRBD2. V shed 7 bases and J 1 base; nucleotides not matched to a gene: 7. The CDR3 runs 15 residues. Germline CDR1 and CDR2: MNHEY and SVGAGI. CDR3 bases: TGTGCCAGCAAGGGCGGGAGGTTACGCACAGATACGCAGTATTTT. This gives the protein CASKGGRLRTDTQYF.

In this sample, this clonotype turned up many times. DNA of the CDR3: TGTGCCAGCAGCCTTGGTCGAGGCCAGCATTTT. Its protein product is CASSLGRGQHF. V gene TRBV28 combines with J gene TRBJ1-5; D gene unclear. This CDR3 has 11 amino acids. V was trimmed by 6 bases and J by 12 bases, leaving 12 bases between them. Per the germline V gene, CDR1 is MDHEN and CDR2 is SYDVKM.

This clonotype was counted ten times or more. J is TRBJ1-1 and V is TRBV2; D is undetermined. CDR3 length: 14 amino acids. The ends were cut back, 4 bases at V and 4 bases at J, with 13 bases in the middle. The germline V gene has CDR1 SNHLY and CDR2 FYNNEI. CDR3 bases: TGTGCCAGCAGTGGTTTGGCCGAGAGCACTGAAGCTTTCTTT. Translation gives CASSGLAESTEAFF.

This clonotype was observed at least ten times. The V gene is TRBV19, the J gene TRBJ1-4; D might be TRBD1 (5 bases). V was trimmed by 10 bases and J by 7 bases, leaving 7 bases between them. The CDR3 length is 10 residues. Germline V gene lookup returns CDR1 LNHDA and CDR2 SQIVND (reference sequence). The CDR3 nucleotides read TGTGCCACAGGGTTTGAAAAACTGTTTTTT. It translates to CATGFEKLFF.

This clonotype was counted many times. V and J are TRBV14 and TRBJ2-3; 11 bases map to TRBD1. CDR1 is SGHDN, CDR2 FVKESK, per germline. Trimming cost V 3 bases and J 2 bases; bases outside gene matches: 1. The CDR3 runs to 15 residues. The CDR3 region is CASSQDRGHTDTQYF. CDR3 DNA sequence: TGTGCCAGCAGCCAGGACAGGGGGCACACAGATACGCAGTATTTT.

This clonotype came up a few times. The genes are TRBV19 and TRBJ1-3; TRBD1 might be the D (6 bases). This CDR3 has 15 amino acids. The germline V gene has CDR1 LNHDA and CDR2 SQIVND (reference sequence). With 9 bases removed from V and 2 bases from J, the gap between germline ends came to 17 bases. The CDR3 is CASRGQGHPGNTIYF. The DNA of the CDR3 is TGTGCCAGCCGGGGTCAGGGGCACCCTGGAAACACCATATATTTT.

In this sample, this clonotype turned up many times. The chain links TRBV11-2 to TRBJ1-1; D gene uncertain. V was trimmed by 1 base and J by 5 bases, leaving 5 bases between them. The CDR3 loop spans 12 amino acids. Germline V gives CDR1 SGHAT, CDR2 FQNNGV. This CDR3 is CASSLVGTEAFF. The CDR3 bases are TGTGCCAGCAGCTTAGTTGGAACTGAAGCTTTCTTT.

J is TRBJ2-7 and V is TRBV15; 9 bases agree with TRBD1. Germline V gene lookup returns CDR1 LNHNV and CDR2 YYDKDF (reference sequence). The CDR3 is 14 amino acids. V was pared by 4 bases and J by 4 bases, with 5 bases of the junction left unmatched. In nucleotides, the CDR3 is TGTGCCACCAGCATGAACGACAGGGGGTACGAGCAGTACTTC. Translation gives CATSMNDRGYEQYF.

The rearrangement joins TRBV27 to TRBJ1-2; no reliable D call. Germline loops: CDR1 MNHEY, CDR2 SMNVEV (reference sequence). V lost 3 bases, J lost 3 bases, and 8 bases lay in between. The CDR3 length is 13 residues. The CDR3 spells CASSFNTYYGYTF. As DNA, the CDR3 is TGTGCCAGCAGTTTTAACACGTACTATGGCTACACCTTC.

This clonotype was picked up many times. The chain is built from TRBV5-1 and TRBJ2-2; D could derive from TRBD1 or TRBD2 (5 bases each). Germline CDR1 reads SGHRS; CDR2 reads YFSETQ. V lost 4 bases, J lost 6 bases, and 13 bases lay in between. The CDR3 is made up of 14 amino acids. This CDR3 is CASSGQGVAGELFF. In DNA, the CDR3 is TGCGCCAGCAGCGGGCAGGGAGTCGCCGGGGAGCTGTTTTTT.

This clonotype was detected only a few times. J is TRBJ1-4 and V is TRBV7-3, with D unclear. CDR3 length: 13 residues. V was cut by 1 base and J by 8 bases, with 8 bases left in between. CDR1 and CDR2 from the germline V gene are SGHTA and FQGTGA. The DNA of the CDR3 is TGTGCCAGCAGCTTAATGGAGCCCGAAAAACTGTTTTTT. Translated, it gives CASSLMEPEKLFF.

The chain carries TRBV24-1 and TRBJ2-3; no clear D gene. Trimming took off 1 base at V and 3 bases at J, with 13 bases between the two ends. The CDR3 is 16 residues long. Germline CDR1 KGHDR, CDR2 SFDVKD. CDR3 residues: CATSDLTTLGTDTQYF. The DNA for the CDR3 is TGTGCCACCAGTGATTTAACGACCTTGGGGACAGATACGCAGTATTTT.

This clonotype was counted only a few times. The rearrangement links TRBV20-1 to TRBJ1-5; TRBD1 agrees at 12 bases. The CDR3 extends over 16 amino acids. Germline trimming cut 5 bases from V and 6 bases from J; bases unmatched to any gene: 11. The germline V gene encodes CDR1 DFQATT and CDR2 SNEGSKA (reference sequence). This chain's CDR3 is CSASPGQGARGQPQHF. The DNA of the CDR3 is TGCAGTGCTTCCCCGGGACAGGGGGCAAGGGGTCAGCCCCAGCATTTT.

This clonotype appeared many times. The rearrangement joins TRBV6-2 or TRBV6-3 to TRBJ2-5, with a tentative D call TRBD1 (5 bases). Germline CDR1 reads MNHEY; CDR2 reads SVGEGT. The ends were cut back, 0 bases at V and 5 bases at J, with 13 bases in the middle. This CDR3 has 15 amino acids. Here the CDR3 DNA reads TGTGCCAGCAGTTACTCGTTTCCAGGGCCGGAGACCCAGTACTTC. This codes for CASSYSFPGPETQYF.

This clonotype was seen ten or more times. The genes are TRBV25-1 and TRBJ2-2; 9 bases align to TRBD2. Germline CDR1 MGHDK, CDR2 SYGVNS. Unmatched junction bases numbered 3, after V lost 5 bases and J lost 5 bases. CDR3 size: 14 residues. As DNA, the CDR3 is TGTGCCAGCAGTCGACTAGCGGTAACCGGGGAGCTGTTTTTT. It yields the protein CASSRLAVTGELFF.

Comment on this clonotype: Being one base from a much bigger clone, this may be a read error. The chain uses TRBV6-6 and TRBJ1-1; a weak D match, TRBD1 (6 bases). The CDR3 sequence is 14 residues long. Germline V gives CDR1 MNHNY, CDR2 SVGAGI (reference sequence). V was shortened by 2 bases and J by 5 bases, with 12 bases between the two germline ends. In DNA form, the CDR3 reads TGTGCCAGCAGTTACATAGGGGGAGGGACTGAAGCTTTCTTT. Translating gives CASSYIGGGTEAFF.

Comments on this clonotype: The junction departs from germline at one end; a sequencing error may be responsible. The rearrangement joins TRBV20-1 to TRBJ1-2; D is possibly TRBD1 (6 bases). CDR1 DFQATT and CDR2 SNEGSKA come from the germline V gene (reference sequence). CDR3 length equals 13 residues. Here the CDR3 DNA reads TGCAGCGCTAGCCAGGGGACTAACTATGGCTACACCTTC. It codes for CSASQGTNYGYTF.

This clonotype has a handful of counts. The rearrangement joins TRBV18 to TRBJ1-6; tentatively, D is TRBD1 (6 bases). The V and J ends lost 4 bases and 7 bases respectively, with 14 bases between them. Germline CDR1 is KGHSH and CDR2 is LQKENI. The length of the CDR3 is 15 residues. CDR3 amino acids: CASSLQGPGNSPLHF. CDR3 in DNA: TGTGCCAGCTCACTCCAGGGGCCGGGGAATTCACCCCTCCACTTT.

The J gene is TRBJ2-2, the V gene TRBV29-1; 7 nucleotides align to TRBD1. V shed 5 bases and J 6 bases; nucleotides not matched to a gene: 12. CDR1 SQVTM and CDR2 ANQGSEA come from the germline V gene. The CDR3 has 15 amino acids. In DNA form, the CDR3 reads TGCAGCGTTATCCGGGACAGCGATGCAGCCGGGGAGCTGTTTTTT. As protein: CSVIRDSDAAGELFF.

The sample holds a few counts of this clonotype. The gene calls are TRBV7-6 and TRBJ2-2; D unresolved. The germline gives CDR1 SGHVS, CDR2 FNYEAQ. This CDR3 is 17 amino acids long. Trimming removed 5 bases at V and 3 bases at J, with 19 bases between. The CDR3 region is CASSGVDGSPDTGELFF. Here the CDR3 DNA reads TGTGCCAGCAGCGGGGTCGACGGCTCCCCGGACACCGGGGAGCTGTTTTTT.

This chain uses TRBV27 with TRBJ1-2; 7 positions match TRBD1. Germline V lookup: CDR1 MNHEY, CDR2 SMNVEV (reference sequence). There are 14 residues in the CDR3. With V trimmed by 6 bases and J by 1 base, 5 bases remained unmatched. CDR3 nucleotides: TGTGCCAGCAGGCCGGGACAGCTTAACTATGGCTACACCTTC. It codes for CASRPGQLNYGYTF.

This chain uses TRBV6-5 with TRBJ2-7; 7 nucleotides align to TRBD2. CDR1 is MNHEY, CDR2 SVGAGI, per germline. The CDR3 is 15 amino acids. V shed 6 bases and J 4 bases; nucleotides not matched to a gene: 12. The CDR3 DNA follows: TGTGCCAGCAGCCCGGCGAGGCGGGGGAGTTACGAGCAGTACTTC. This gives the protein CASSPARRGSYEQYF.